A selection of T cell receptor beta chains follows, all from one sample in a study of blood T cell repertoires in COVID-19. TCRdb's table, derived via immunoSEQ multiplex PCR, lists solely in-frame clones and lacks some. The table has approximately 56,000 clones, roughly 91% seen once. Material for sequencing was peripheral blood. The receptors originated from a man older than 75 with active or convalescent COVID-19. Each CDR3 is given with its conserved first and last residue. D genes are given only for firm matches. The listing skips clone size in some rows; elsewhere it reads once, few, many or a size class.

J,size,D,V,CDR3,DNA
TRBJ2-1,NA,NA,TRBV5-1,CASSLAPGNEQFF,TGCGCCAGCAGCTTGGCCCCGGGCAATGAGCAGTTCTTC
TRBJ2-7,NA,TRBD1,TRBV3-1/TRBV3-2,CASSHIPGGPVREQYF,TGTGCCAGCAGCCATATCCCAGGGGGCCCAGTGCGGGAGCAGTACTTC
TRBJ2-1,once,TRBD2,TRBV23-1,CASSQLGTGRTSGRVNSYNEQFF,TGCGCCAGCAGTCAATTGGGGACAGGGCGGACTAGCGGGAGGGTCAACTCCTACAATGAGCAGTTCTTC
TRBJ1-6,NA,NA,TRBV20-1,CSASLSSYNSPLHF,TGCAGTGCTAGTCTTAGCTCCTATAATTCACCCCTCCACTTT
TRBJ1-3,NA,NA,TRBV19,CASNSAGNTIYF,TGTGCCAGTAATTCGGCTGGAAACACCATATATTTT
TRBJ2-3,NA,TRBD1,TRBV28,CASSLGGTGLTGTQYF,TGTGCCAGCAGTTTAGGCGGGACAGGGCTAACGGGTACGCAGTATTTT
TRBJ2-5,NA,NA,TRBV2,CASSELTAETQYF,TGTGCCAGCAGTGAATTAACAGCTGAGACCCAGTACTTC
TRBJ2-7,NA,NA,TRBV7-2,CASSLVAEQYF,TGTGCCAGCAGCTTAGTAGCCGAGCAGTACTTC
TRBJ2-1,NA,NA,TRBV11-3,CASSLDPGSYNEQFF,TGTGCCAGCAGCTTAGACCCGGGATCATACAATGAGCAGTTCTTC
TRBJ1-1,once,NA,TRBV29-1,CSVESGRVTVTEAFF,TGCAGCGTTGAATCAGGCAGGGTGACGGTCACTGAAGCTTTCTTT
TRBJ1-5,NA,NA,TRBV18,CASSPGDSSPQHF,TGTGCCAGCTCACCAGGAGACAGCTCGCCCCAGCATTTT
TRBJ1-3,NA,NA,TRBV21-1,CASSKVNGVTSSGNTIYF,TGTGCCAGCAGCAAAGTAAATGGCGTCACTAGCTCTGGAAACACCATATATTTT
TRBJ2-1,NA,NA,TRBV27,CASRELANEQFF,TGTGCCAGCAGGGAGCTCGCGAATGAGCAGTTCTTC
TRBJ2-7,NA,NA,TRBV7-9,CASSQGVIADEQYF,TGTGCCAGCAGCCAGGGGGTAATAGCGGACGAGCAGTACTTC
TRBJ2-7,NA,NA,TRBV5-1,CASSLDLNYEQYF,TGCGCCAGCAGCTTGGACTTAAACTACGAGCAGTACTTC
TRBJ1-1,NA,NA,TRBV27,CASTTVGGAGTEAFF,TGTGCCAGCACCACGGTGGGGGGGGCCGGAACTGAAGCTTTCTTT
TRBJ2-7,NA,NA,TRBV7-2,CASSFGGPSGEQYF,TGTGCCAGCAGCTTTGGAGGGCCCTCGGGCGAGCAGTACTTC
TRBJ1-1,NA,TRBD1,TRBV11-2,CASSLRLSGGLNTEAFF,TGTGCCAGCAGCTTAAGATTGTCAGGGGGTTTGAACACTGAAGCTTTCTTT
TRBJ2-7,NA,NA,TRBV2,CASSDSPIGSGEQYF,TGTGCCAGCAGTGACTCGCCTATCGGCTCGGGCGAGCAGTACTTC
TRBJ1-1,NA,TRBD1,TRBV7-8,CASSSNPGQGNTEAFF,TGTGCCAGCAGCTCCAACCCGGGACAGGGGAACACTGAAGCTTTCTTT
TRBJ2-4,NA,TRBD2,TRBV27,CASSPGLAGGPAKNIQYF,TGTGCCAGCAGTCCTGGACTAGCGGGGGGGCCAGCCAAAAACATTCAGTACTTC
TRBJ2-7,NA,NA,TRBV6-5,CASSRRDISSYEQYF,TGTGCCAGCAGTCGACGGGACATTAGCTCCTACGAGCAGTACTTC
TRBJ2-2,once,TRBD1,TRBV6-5,CASKQGFAGELFF,TGTGCCAGTAAACAGGGGTTTGCCGGGGAGCTGTTTTTT
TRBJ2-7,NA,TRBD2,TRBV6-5,CASRSGGAQYVGQYF,TGTGCCAGCAGGAGCGGGGGGGCGCAATACGTCGGGCAGTACTTC
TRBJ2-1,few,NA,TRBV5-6,CASTQRREQFF,TGTGCCAGCACCCAGAGGCGGGAGCAGTTCTTC
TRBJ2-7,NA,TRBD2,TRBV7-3,CASSLGRGTYEQYF,TGTGCCAGCAGCTTAGGGCGGGGGACCTACGAGCAGTACTTC
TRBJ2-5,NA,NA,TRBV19,CASSSPRQGRLKTQYF,TGTGCCAGTAGTTCCCCCCGCCAGGGGCGGTTGAAGACCCAGTACTTC
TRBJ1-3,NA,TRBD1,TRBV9,CASSAETGASGNTIYF,TGTGCCAGCAGCGCGGAGACAGGGGCTTCTGGAAACACCATATATTTT
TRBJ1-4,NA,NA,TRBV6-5,CASSESGVWEKLFF,TGTGCCAGCAGCGAGTCAGGGGTTTGGGAAAAACTGTTTTTT
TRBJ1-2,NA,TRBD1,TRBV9,CASSLGRQGAGYTF,TGTGCCAGCAGCCTGGGGAGACAGGGGGCTGGCTACACCTTC
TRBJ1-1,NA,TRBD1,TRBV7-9,CASTPSGGNTEAFF,TGTGCCAGCACCCCCTCAGGGGGTAACACTGAAGCTTTCTTT
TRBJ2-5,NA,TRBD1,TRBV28,CASRTNRGRQETQYF,TGTGCCAGCAGGACAAACAGGGGGCGGCAAGAGACCCAGTACTTC
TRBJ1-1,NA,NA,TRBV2,CASSEMWGVGEAFF,TGTGCCAGCAGTGAGATGTGGGGGGTCGGTGAAGCTTTCTTT
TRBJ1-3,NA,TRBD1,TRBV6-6,CASSKTGGTGNTIYF,TGTGCCAGCAGCAAGACAGGGGGCACTGGAAACACCATATATTTT
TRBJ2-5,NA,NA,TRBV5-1,CASSLWLASEETQYF,TGCGCCAGCAGCTTGTGGCTAGCGAGTGAAGAGACCCAGTACTTC
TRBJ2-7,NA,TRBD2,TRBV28,CASSIPSGSPEQYF,TGTGCCAGCAGTATTCCTAGCGGGAGTCCCGAGCAGTACTTC
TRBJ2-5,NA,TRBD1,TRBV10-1,CASSVDRGPQETQYF,TGCGCCAGCAGTGTGGACAGGGGGCCTCAAGAGACCCAGTACTTC
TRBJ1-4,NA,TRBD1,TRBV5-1,CASSLGTGREKLFF,TGCGCCAGCAGCTTGGGGACAGGGCGTGAAAAACTGTTTTTT
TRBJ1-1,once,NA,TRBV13,CASSLVGQPEAFF,TGTGCCAGCAGCTTAGTAGGACAGCCTGAAGCTTTCTTT
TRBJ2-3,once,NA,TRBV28,CASSPQAGLDTQYF,TGTGCCAGCAGTCCCCAGGCCGGCTTAGATACGCAGTATTTT
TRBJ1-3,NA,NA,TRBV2,CASSVRQASGNTIYF,TGTGCCAGCAGTGTACGACAGGCCTCTGGAAACACCATATATTTT
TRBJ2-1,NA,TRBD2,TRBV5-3,CARSLLAGGPYNEQFF,TGTGCCAGAAGCCTACTAGCGGGGGGACCCTACAATGAGCAGTTCTTC
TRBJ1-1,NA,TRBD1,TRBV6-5,CASRLDRGNTEAFF,TGTGCCAGCAGACTCGACAGGGGTAACACTGAAGCTTTCTTT